The present TCR beta chain was sequenced within a study of regulatory T cells in long-lasting Graves disease. About the research overall: Persistent Graves' disease meant over 5 years of antithyroid drugs with positive TSH receptor antibodies. Study observations and caveats: Persistent disease was characterized by preferential usage of TRBV28, TRBJ1-2 and TRBJ2-5.

For TCR beta, libraries came from iRepertoire HTBI primers and Arm-PCR of CDR3 regions. Source study methods: Sequenced samples collectively carried 60 to 75 TRBV and roughly 15 TRBJ segments. TCRdb redid the calling of the multiplex PCR reads with MiXCR, one entry per CDR3 protein. The V and J calls were not made by the authors but by TCRdb's processing. The sample records over 650,000 distinct CDR3 sequences, about 32% being singletons. Turning to this clonotype: Its matching antigen is unknown.

Time point noted: persistent/refractory GD, antithyroid drugs over 5 years with positive TRAb. Construction of the TCR library relied on RNA isolated from PBMCs. Tubes containing EDTA received 8.5 to 9 milliliters of drawn peripheral blood. The length of the CDR3 is 14 residues. Germline CDR1 and CDR2: LNHDA and SQIVND (reference sequence). The V and J ends lost 5 bases and 5 bases, in that order; junction bases with no gene match: 6. This sequence was found in a female donor with Graves disease. The chain employs TRBV19 and TRBJ1-2, with 9 bases identical to TRBD1. Here the sequenced sample was peripheral blood mononuclear cells (PBMCs), taken when the disease was refractory, from a patient treated with antithyroid drugs. The CDR3 region has the DNA TGTGCCAGTAGTGTTGCCGGGACAGGGTATGGCTACACCTTC. It specifies CASSVAGTGYGYTF.